The rows below give T cell receptor beta chains drawn from one sample of a study of response to subunit inactivated influenza vaccine. One entry per CDR3 protein, called by TCRdb with MiXCR from the RT-PCR reads. Among about 570,000 distinct CDR3 sequences listed, 11% were seen once. This sample also appeared in a second study, on T cells expressing NK-cell markers.

This specimen consisted of PBMCs from blood, obtained on the day of vaccination. These receptors all come from a man aged 50-59 years who received an inactivated influenza vaccine. The CDR3 runs from the conserved cysteine through the conserved F or W. A D gene is named only where the DNA matches it firmly. Size tells how often a clone was seen (once, few, many) or the class of an expanded clone, and some rows leave it out.

CDR3 DNA	CDR3 protein	D gene	J gene	clone size	V gene
TGCAGCGTTGTTGGCCGCCTCTCCTACGAGCAGTACTTC	CSVVGRLSYEQYF	NA	TRBJ2-7	NA	TRBV29-1
TGTGCCTGGAGGGACAGCCCATATAATTCACCCCTCCACTTT	CAWRDSPYNSPLHF	NA	TRBJ1-6	few	TRBV30
TGTGCCACCAGTGTGACAGGAATGGCTACGCAGTATTTT	CATSVTGMATQYF	NA	TRBJ2-3	few	TRBV24-1
TGTGCCAGCAGCTCCTGGGGACAGGGGGATAATGAGCAGTTCTTC	CASSSWGQGDNEQFF	TRBD1	TRBJ2-1	few	TRBV7-2
TGCAGTGCTAGATCCCTTTCCTACGAGCAGTACTTC	CSARSLSYEQYF	NA	TRBJ2-7	few	TRBV20-1
TGTGCCAGCAGCCCCGGCGGGCTCAGGGACGAGCAGTACTTC	CASSPGGLRDEQYF	NA	TRBJ2-7	few	TRBV7-2
TGTGCCTGGAGTGTACAAACAGGGGAAACCGGGGAGCTGTTTTTT	CAWSVQTGETGELFF	TRBD1	TRBJ2-2	NA	TRBV30
TGCAGCGTTAGCGAGGGGGTCACCGGGGAGCTGTTTTTT	CSVSEGVTGELFF	NA	TRBJ2-2	many	TRBV29-1
TGTGCCACCAGCAGAGACCGGGCACGACAGGGTATGGGCAATCAGCCCCAGCATTTT	CATSRDRARQGMGNQPQHF	TRBD1	TRBJ1-5	NA	TRBV15
TGTGCCAGTAGTCTCCGGGACAGGGGGTTTGGCTACACCTTC	CASSLRDRGFGYTF	TRBD1	TRBJ1-2	NA	TRBV19
TGCAGCGTTGGCGGGAAAGAAGACTATGGCTACACCTTC	CSVGGKEDYGYTF	NA	TRBJ1-2	many	TRBV29-1
TGTGCCAGCAGCTTAGAGGGACGGTCCTACGAGCAGTACTTC	CASSLEGRSYEQYF	NA	TRBJ2-7	few	TRBV7-2
TGTGCCAGCAGTTACATGCGGGGGTCCAAAGAGACCCAGTACTTC	CASSYMRGSKETQYF	TRBD2	TRBJ2-5	many	TRBV6-5
TGTGCCAGCAGCCAAGTAAGGGGGCGCGGTGGTCAGCCCCAGCATTTT	CASSQVRGRGGQPQHF	TRBD1	TRBJ1-5	few	TRBV4-2
TGTGCCACCAGGACAGGGGCAGGAGATACGCTGTATTTT	CATRTGAGDTLYF	TRBD1	TRBJ2-3	NA	TRBV5-6
TGTGCCAGTAAGGGACAGGGGTCCTACAATGAGCAGTTCTTC	CASKGQGSYNEQFF	TRBD1	TRBJ2-1	NA	TRBV27
TGCAGTGCTAGAGCCCTCTCCGGGACAGGGTGGGATACGCAGTATTTT	CSARALSGTGWDTQYF	TRBD1	TRBJ2-3	few	TRBV20-1
TGTGCCAGCAGTCCCCTAGCGGGGGCTAGCTCCTACGAGCAGTACTTC	CASSPLAGASSYEQYF	TRBD2	TRBJ2-7	few	TRBV6-1
TGTGCCAGCAGCTTTGCGGGAGTAACCCGGCATGAGCAGTTCTTC	CASSFAGVTRHEQFF	TRBD2	TRBJ2-1	many	TRBV5-6
TGTGCCAGCTCACCTACTAGCGAGGCGAGGACTGAAGCTTTCTTT	CASSPTSEARTEAFF	NA	TRBJ1-1	many	TRBV18
TGTGCCAGCACCCGACAAGGACAGGGAGTGAACACTGAAGCTTTCTTT	CASTRQGQGVNTEAFF	TRBD1	TRBJ1-1	few	TRBV6-1
TGTGCCAGCAGACTAGGGTTCAATGAGCAGTTCTTC	CASRLGFNEQFF	NA	TRBJ2-1	NA	TRBV6-5
TGCGCCAGCAGCAAAGCCGCAGGGGGCTGGGACGGCTACACCTTC	CASSKAAGGWDGYTF	TRBD1	TRBJ1-2	few	TRBV4-1
TGCGCCAGCAGCTTGGCCATTAGGGGCACAGATACGCAGTATTTT	CASSLAIRGTDTQYF	NA	TRBJ2-3	NA	TRBV5-1
TGCGCCAGCAGCTTTGCGTCGGTGAACACCGGGGAGCTGTTTTTT	CASSFASVNTGELFF	NA	TRBJ2-2	few	TRBV5-1
TGTGCCAGCCTAGCGGCTAGCACAGATACGCAGTATTTT	CASLAASTDTQYF	TRBD2	TRBJ2-3	many	TRBV6-2/TRBV6-3
TGCAGTGCTAGAGTCGGAGCGGGAAATCAGCCCCAGCATTTT	CSARVGAGNQPQHF	NA	TRBJ1-5	many	TRBV20-1
TGCAGTGCTAGAGTGGACCCTGCTCAGCCACCCCTCCACTTT	CSARVDPAQPPLHF	NA	TRBJ1-6	many	TRBV20-1
TGCAGTGCTACGCGCTCTAGCGGGGGGCCCCAAGAGACCCAGTACTTC	CSATRSSGGPQETQYF	TRBD2	TRBJ2-5	NA	TRBV20-1
TGTGCCATCAGGGGAGCCATCTCGACAGATACGCAGTATTTT	CAIRGAISTDTQYF	NA	TRBJ2-3	many	TRBV10-3